The 17 T cell receptor beta chains listed next were all sequenced from one sample in a study of shared clonotypes between healthy human individuals. Using immunoSEQ multiplex PCR, the repertoire was profiled, and TCRdb retains in-frame clones only, with some absent. This sample yields roughly 2 million clones, of which around 95% are seen a single time; less than 0.15% belongs to the top ten. The sample comprised naive CD4+ T cells sorted from blood. Subset here: CD45RA+ positively selected. The receptors were sampled from a man aged 18-30 years in good health.

V and J are TRBV7-9 and TRBJ2-5; a weak D match, TRBD1 (6 bases). This CDR3 comprises 15 residues. Trimming took off 1 base at V and 5 bases at J, with 14 bases between the two ends. CDR1 is SEHNR and CDR2 is FQNEAQ in the germline V gene (reference sequence). This CDR3 is CASSLGRTAQETQYF. The CDR3 region has the DNA TGTGCCAGCAGCTTAGGAAGGACAGCTCAGGAGACCCAGTACTTC.

This chain connects TRBV25-1 to TRBJ2-3; D is unclear. Germline V lookup: CDR1 MGHDK, CDR2 SYGVNS. Trimming shortened V by 2 bases and J by 2 bases, and 8 bases separated the two germline ends. The CDR3 consists of 14 residues. The CDR3 region has the DNA TGTGCCAGCAGTGAAACGGTCAACACAGATACGCAGTATTTT. Translating it yields CASSETVNTDTQYF.

About this clone itself: This specimen includes other DNA sequences encoding the same CDR3. The rearrangement joins TRBV9 to TRBJ2-5, with 11 nucleotides matching TRBD1. In germline, CDR1 is SGDLS, CDR2 YYNGEE. The CDR3 sequence is 16 residues long. The trim removed 0 bases at V and 4 bases at J, leaving 5 bases unmatched. The CDR3 loop reads CASSVDGQGARETQYF. In DNA form, the CDR3 reads TGTGCCAGCAGCGTAGATGGACAGGGGGCGAGAGAGACCCAGTACTTC.

This sequence joins TRBV5-4 and TRBJ2-1; D call uncertain. Germline V lookup: CDR1 SGHNT, CDR2 YYREEE (reference sequence). The V end lost 1 base, the J end lost 4 bases, and 6 bases lay between the germline ends. CDR3 length equals 13 residues. Here the CDR3 reads CASSLFQYNEQFF. As DNA, the CDR3 is TGTGCCAGCAGCTTGTTCCAGTACAATGAGCAGTTCTTC. The full variable domain, rest sourced from reference TRBV5-4 and TRBJ2-1, is ETGVTQSPTHLIKTRGQQVTLRCSSQSGHNTVSWYQQALGQGPQFIFQYYREEENGRGNFPPRFSGLQFPNYSSELNVNALELDDSALYLCASSLFQYNEQFFGPGTRLTVL.

V usage is TRBV9 and J usage is TRBJ1-1, with D maybe TRBD1 (5 bases). The germline V gene has CDR1 SGDLS and CDR2 YYNGEE. The V end was cut by 0 bases, the J end by 5 bases, with 11 bases between. This CDR3 spans 14 amino acids. The CDR3 DNA sequence: TGTGCCAGCAGCGTAGTAGGGGTAGGGACTGAAGCTTTCTTT. Translating it yields CASSVVGVGTEAFF.

This clone appeared a single time. The V call is TRBV6-5, the J call TRBJ2-1; D is ambiguous. V dropped 6 bases and J dropped 7 bases, with 13 bases sitting between them. The CDR3 has 13 residues. Looked up from germline, CDR1 is MNHEY and CDR2 is SVGAGI. DNA for the CDR3: TGTGCCAGCAGACATGTATGGGGAAATGAGCAGTTCTTC. Encoded protein: CASRHVWGNEQFF.

V gene TRBV4-3 combines with J gene TRBJ2-1; 10 bases line up with TRBD2. J gave up 6 bases and V 4 bases, and 15 bases lay outside the gene matches. From germline, CDR1 is LGHNA and CDR2 YSLEER. This CDR3 contains 18 residues. CDR3 nucleotides: TGCGCCAGCAGCCGGTCCCTAGCGGGGGTCACGTCGGGCAATGAGCAGTTCTTC. Its protein product is CASSRSLAGVTSGNEQFF.

The chain has TRBV27 and TRBJ2-7; D perhaps matches TRBD1 (6 bases). CDR1 MNHEY and CDR2 SMNVEV come from the germline V gene (reference sequence). This CDR3 has 14 amino acids. V shed 5 bases and J shed 2 bases, with 13 bases lying between them. In DNA, the CDR3 is TGTGCCAGCAGTATCCAGACAGGAACCTACGAGCAGTACTTC. The encoded protein is CASSIQTGTYEQYF.

Written as DNA, the CDR3 is TGCGCCAGCAGCTTCGGGTTTTCACCCCTCCACTTT. This codes for CASSFGFSPLHF. This chain joins TRBV5-1 and TRBJ1-6; no clear D. CDR3 length: 12 residues. Germline CDR1 and CDR2: SGHRS and YFSETQ. Trimming stripped 2 bases from V and 9 bases from J, with 6 bases between.

The J gene is TRBJ1-4, the V gene TRBV19; unclear D gene. The CDR3 is 15 residues long. Trimming took off 6 bases at V and 4 bases at J, with 15 bases between the two ends. The V gene's germline CDR1 is LNHDA and CDR2 SQIVND (reference sequence). CDR3 nucleotides: TGTGCCAGTAGAACTAACGGCGTGAATAATGAAAAACTGTTTTTT. Encoded protein: CASRTNGVNNEKLFF.

This chain uses TRBV6-1 with TRBJ1-6; no clear D gene. The germline gives CDR1 MNHNS, CDR2 SASEGT. Trimming removed 2 bases from V and 4 bases from J, with 6 bases in between. This CDR3 region has 14 residues. The CDR3 region is CASSERQYNSPLHF. In nucleotides, the CDR3 is TGTGCCAGCAGTGAACGGCAATATAATTCACCCCTCCACTTT.

The chain employs TRBV7-2 and TRBJ2-1; no reliable D call. The CDR3 contains 11 residues. V lost 5 bases, J lost 9 bases, and 8 bases lay in between. Germline V CDR1 and CDR2: SGHTA, FQGNSA. CDR3 protein: CASSPFSEQFF. The CDR3 DNA reads as TGTGCCAGCAGCCCCTTTAGTGAGCAGTTCTTC.

This clone was detected once. This rearrangement joins TRBV6-5 to TRBJ1-6; no definite D call. V was pared by 7 bases and J by 0 bases, with 7 bases between. Germline V gene sequence: CDR1 MNHEY, CDR2 SVGAGI. The CDR3 is 14 residues long. CDR3 sequence: CASKGNSYNSPLHF. In nucleotides, the CDR3 is TGTGCCAGCAAAGGCAACTCCTATAATTCACCCCTCCACTTT.

The rearrangement links TRBV2 to TRBJ2-7, with 10 bases aligning to TRBD1. This CDR3 contains 16 residues. The germline CDR1 and CDR2 sequences are SNHLY and FYNNEI. The junction had 11 bases not matched to a gene; V was cut back by 6 bases and J by 3 bases. In DNA, the CDR3 is TGTGCCAGCAGACAGGAATTAGGACAGGGGGACTACGAGCAGTACTTC. Amino acids: CASRQELGQGDYEQYF.

V gene TRBV6-5 combines with J gene TRBJ2-7; 9 bases map to TRBD1. The CDR3 loop spans 15 amino acids. Trimming at V came to 4 bases and at J to 2 bases, leaving 6 bases not matched to a gene. Per germline, CDR1 MNHEY and CDR2 SVGAGI. CDR3 amino acids: CASSSDRGSPYEQYF. DNA of the CDR3: TGTGCCAGCAGTTCAGACAGGGGGAGCCCCTACGAGCAGTACTTC.

V usage is TRBV5-4 and J usage is TRBJ2-2; 7 nucleotides agree with TRBD1. Germline V CDR1 and CDR2: SGHNT, YYREEE (reference sequence). The V segment lost 4 bases and the J segment 4 bases; nucleotides outside the gene matches: 10. The CDR3 length is 16 residues. The chain's CDR3 is CASSLPLTGTTGELFF. CDR3 DNA: TGTGCCAGCAGCCTCCCTTTGACAGGGACCACCGGGGAGCTGTTTTTT.

The chain has TRBV4-1 and TRBJ1-5; D is unclear. The CDR3 is made up of 15 amino acids. V gave up 0 bases and J gave up 2 bases, with 8 bases separating them. The germline V gene encodes CDR1 MGHRA and CDR2 YSYEKL. This CDR3 reads CASSQEGYGNQPQHF. DNA of the CDR3: TGCGCCAGCAGCCAAGAGGGGTACGGCAATCAGCCCCAGCATTTT.